What follows are 14 T cell receptor beta chains derived from one specimen sequenced in a study of T cell changes during pregnancy in multiple sclerosis. This table comes from immunoSEQ multiplex PCR, and its TCRdb copy is limited to in-frame clones, with some not included. The data hold approximately 44,000 clones, with roughly nine tenths observed a single time. Sequencing used CD4+ T cells from peripheral blood mononuclear cells, obtained before pregnancy. The receptors shown here come from a female donor with multiple sclerosis, enrolled in a pregnancy study.

The chain is built from TRBV15 and TRBJ2-5; TRBD2 agrees at 11 bases. Per the germline V gene, CDR1 is LNHNV and CDR2 is YYDKDF (reference sequence). With V trimmed by 1 base and J by 0 bases, 4 bases remained unmatched. This CDR3 contains 17 residues. CDR3 sequence: CATSRAASGGYQETQYF. The CDR3, as DNA: TGTGCCACCAGCAGAGCGGCTAGCGGGGGGTACCAAGAGACCCAGTACTTC.

This chain uses TRBV5-1 with TRBJ2-3, with TRBD2 identical over 12 bases. The junction had 7 bases not matched to a gene; V was cut back by 0 bases and J by 2 bases. The CDR3 loop spans 18 amino acids. Germline assignment: CDR1 SGHRS and CDR2 YFSETQ. CDR3 coding DNA: TGCGCCAGCAGCTTGGTGACTAGCGGGGGCCCCTCCACAGATACGCAGTATTTT. Its protein is CASSLVTSGGPSTDTQYF.

The chain recombines TRBV5-6 with TRBJ2-2; D unclear. V was trimmed by 4 bases and J by 3 bases, leaving 4 bases between them. CDR1 is SGHDT, CDR2 YYEEEE, per germline. The CDR3 runs to 12 residues. The CDR3 DNA reads TGTGCCAGCAGCCGGGACACCGGGGAGCTGTTTTTT. It yields the protein CASSRDTGELFF.

This chain uses TRBV5-1 with TRBJ2-1, with 9 bases matching TRBD2. CDR3 length equals 16 residues. Trimming at V came to 4 bases and at J to 8 bases, leaving 13 bases not matched to a gene. The V gene's germline CDR1 is SGHRS and CDR2 YFSETQ. CDR3 protein: CASSGGGFSGGYEQFF. For the CDR3, the DNA is TGCGCCAGCAGCGGCGGGGGGTTTAGCGGGGGTTATGAGCAGTTCTTC.

This clone was detected a few times. The genes are TRBV19 and TRBJ1-3; 10 bases align to TRBD1. Unmatched junction bases numbered 9, after V lost 5 bases and J lost 2 bases. The CDR3 is made up of 17 amino acids. Per the germline V gene, CDR1 is LNHDA and CDR2 is SQIVND (reference sequence). Written as DNA, the CDR3 is TGTGCCAGTAGTCCGGGACAGGGGATCGTCACTGGAAACACCATATATTTT. Residues: CASSPGQGIVTGNTIYF.

This sequence joins TRBV11-2 and TRBJ2-5; D is possibly TRBD2 (6 bases). The CDR3 is 15 residues long. Germline CDR1 is SGHAT and CDR2 is FQNNGV. The V gene lost 0 bases and the J gene lost 2 bases, with 10 bases spanning the gap. The CDR3 spells CASSLDWGEQETQYF. The CDR3 DNA is TGTGCCAGCAGCTTAGATTGGGGGGAACAAGAGACCCAGTACTTC.

J is TRBJ2-3 and V is TRBV6-5; 7 bases are shared with TRBD2. This CDR3 spans 16 amino acids. The ends lost 3 bases at V and 5 bases at J; junction bases unmatched: 11. Germline V gene sequence: CDR1 MNHEY, CDR2 SVGAGI. CDR3 residues: CASSYGLGPREDTQYF. The CDR3 DNA is TGTGCCAGCAGTTATGGACTAGGCCCCCGGGAAGATACGCAGTATTTT.

The chain recombines TRBV7-9 with TRBJ2-1; 11 nucleotides align to TRBD2. The CDR3 length is 15 residues. With 5 bases clipped from V and 4 bases from J, the junction kept 4 bases outside the gene matches. Germline V gene data show CDR1 as SEHNR and CDR2 as FQNEAQ (reference sequence). CDR3 bases: TGTGCCAGCAGCCCTAGCGGGGGGTTTTACAATGAGCAGTTCTTC. Translating it yields CASSPSGGFYNEQFF.

The table lists this clone with a count of one. This chain uses TRBV18 with TRBJ1-5, with 7 bases identical to TRBD1. The CDR3 contains 15 residues. Trimming at V came to 2 bases and at J to 4 bases, leaving 5 bases not matched to a gene. Germline CDR1 reads KGHSH; CDR2 reads LQKENI. This CDR3 is CASSPFGTANQPQHF. The CDR3 DNA reads as TGTGCCAGCTCACCATTCGGGACAGCTAATCAGCCCCAGCATTTT.

The chain joins TRBV18 to TRBJ1-5; the D gene is possibly TRBD1 (6 bases). Trimming stripped 5 bases from V and 9 bases from J, with 8 bases between. This CDR3 region has 11 residues. The V gene's germline CDR1 is KGHSH and CDR2 LQKENI. The chain's CDR3 is CASSARGPQHF. DNA for the CDR3: TGTGCCAGCTCAGCCAGGGGGCCCCAGCATTTT.

The chain has TRBV2 and TRBJ2-1; 13 bases agree with TRBD2. Germline CDR1 SNHLY, CDR2 FYNNEI. J lost 6 bases, V lost 5 bases, and 1 base had no gene match. This CDR3 has 14 residues. This CDR3 reads CASSRTSGGNEQFF. The CDR3 DNA reads TGTGCCAGCAGTCGGACTAGCGGGGGCAATGAGCAGTTCTTC.

The chain couples TRBV5-1 to TRBJ1-1; 8 bases map to TRBD1. CDR1 and CDR2 (germline): SGHRS, YFSETQ. The CDR3 is made up of 14 amino acids. Trimming took 5 bases from V and 5 from J; bases not matched to a gene: 8. Written as DNA, the CDR3 is TGCGCCAGCAGGATTGGACAGGGAGAAACTGAAGCTTTCTTT. Its protein is CASRIGQGETEAFF.

This rearrangement joins TRBV10-3 to TRBJ1-1; TRBD1 is a possible D gene (5 bases). The germline V gene has CDR1 ENHRY and CDR2 SYGVKD. Trimming stripped 4 bases from V and 4 bases from J, with 13 bases between. The CDR3 spans 14 residues. CDR3 region: CAISARGGATEAFF. Here the CDR3 DNA reads TGTGCCATCAGTGCCCGGGGGGGTGCCACTGAAGCTTTCTTT.

The rearrangement uses TRBV5-6 and TRBJ2-1; 12 bases are shared with TRBD2. Germline values: CDR1 SGHDT, CDR2 YYEEEE. The V and J ends lost 4 bases and 5 bases, in that order; junction bases with no gene match: 13. There are 18 residues in the CDR3. CDR3 amino acids: CASSPILLLAGGNNEQFF. The CDR3 nucleotides read TGTGCCAGCAGCCCAATCCTACTACTAGCGGGGGGCAACAATGAGCAGTTCTTC.